The 5 T cell receptor beta chains below were found in one sample sequenced in a study of shared clonotypes between healthy human individuals. Clones were sequenced by immunoSEQ multiplex PCR, and TCRdb holds only the in-frame ones, with some missing. In the table there are around 500,000 clones, roughly 85% of which are singletons. The sample was PBMCs. The receptors derive from a woman between 40 and 55 years old in good health. Some clones in this sample may be carry-over from other donors' samples.

CDR3 protein: CASSVRDYYNEQFF. The DNA for the CDR3 is TGTGCCAGCAGCGTACGGGACTATTACAATGAGCAGTTCTTC. The chain links TRBV9 to TRBJ2-1, with TRBD2 matching over 7 bases. V lost 1 base, J lost 4 bases, and 2 bases stayed unmatched. The CDR3 is 14 amino acids. Germline CDR1 reads SGDLS; CDR2 reads YYNGEE.

The J gene is TRBJ1-2, the V gene TRBV5-6; D is undetermined. V was pared by 0 bases and J by 2 bases, with 14 bases between. Germline-derived CDR1 and CDR2 are SGHDT and YYEEEE. This CDR3 contains 16 residues. CDR3 sequence: CASSLVRQQQNYGYTF. The DNA for the CDR3 is TGTGCCAGCAGCTTGGTTAGGCAGCAGCAAAACTATGGCTACACCTTC.

The chain has TRBV5-1 and TRBJ2-2, with 8 bases lining up with TRBD1. The CDR3 extends over 15 amino acids. Germline CDR1 and CDR2: SGHRS and YFSETQ. J was trimmed by 7 bases and V by 4 bases; bases with no gene match: 9. In nucleotides, the CDR3 is TGCGCCAGCAGCGCAAAGACAGGGGAGGTCGGGGAGCTGTTTTTT. This sequence encodes CASSAKTGEVGELFF. The variable domain in full, completed from reference TRBV5-1 and TRBJ2-2, reads KAGVTQTPRYLIKTRGQQVTLSCSPISGHRSVSWYQQTPGQGLQFLFEYFSETQRNKGNFPGRFSGRQFSNSRSEMNVSTLELGDSALYLCASSAKTGEVGELFFGEGSRLTVL.

The chain carries TRBV11-2 and TRBJ2-7; 7 bases map to TRBD1. J was trimmed by 3 bases and V by 1 base; bases with no gene match: 12. The CDR3 runs 17 residues. Germline lookup yields CDR1 SGHAT and CDR2 FQNNGV. This CDR3 is CASSLAYALDRVYEQYF. The CDR3 DNA reads as TGTGCCAGCAGCTTAGCATATGCGCTAGACAGGGTCTACGAGCAGTACTTC.

V is TRBV11-1 and J is TRBJ2-1; D tentatively fits TRBD1 or TRBD2 (5 bases each). Germline CDR1 and CDR2: SGHAT and FQDESV (reference sequence). This CDR3 has 13 amino acids. V gave up 7 bases and J gave up 8 bases, with 15 bases separating them. In DNA, the CDR3 is TGTGCCAGCAACTCCGGGGCGCGAGATGAGCAGTTCTTC. Amino acid sequence: CASNSGARDEQFF.